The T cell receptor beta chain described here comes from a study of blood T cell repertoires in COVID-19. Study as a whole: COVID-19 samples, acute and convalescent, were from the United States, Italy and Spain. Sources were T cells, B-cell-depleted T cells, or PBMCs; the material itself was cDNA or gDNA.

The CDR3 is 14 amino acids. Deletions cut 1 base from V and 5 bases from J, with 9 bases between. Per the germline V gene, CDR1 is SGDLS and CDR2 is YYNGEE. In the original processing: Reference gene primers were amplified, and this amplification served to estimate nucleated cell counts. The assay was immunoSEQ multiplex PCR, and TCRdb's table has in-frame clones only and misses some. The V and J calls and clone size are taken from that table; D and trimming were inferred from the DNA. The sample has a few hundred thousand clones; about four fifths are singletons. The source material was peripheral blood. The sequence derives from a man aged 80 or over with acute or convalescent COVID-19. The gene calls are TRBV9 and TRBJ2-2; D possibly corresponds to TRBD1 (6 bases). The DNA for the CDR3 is TGTGCCAGCAGCGTAAACAGGGAAACCGGGGAGCTGTTTTTT. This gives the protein CASSVNRETGELFF.